This TCR beta chain was sequenced in a study of T-cell memory formation after mild COVID-19. Findings and caveats of the study: CD4+ bias marked clones expanding day 15 to 37, unlike balanced contracting clones. CD4+ contracting clones lay mainly in CM and EM, CD8+ ones in EMRA.

This clonotype was found many times. Its antigen is unidentified. Trimming removed 1 base at V and 0 bases at J, with 10 bases between. The CDR3 is 16 residues long. TCRdb independently ran MiXCR on the 5' RACE reads; one entry per CDR3 protein. There are 250,000 or so distinct CDR3 sequences in the sample; over 9% occur only once, and roughly a fifth lies in the top ten. The material sequenced was PBMCs or a T cell subset sorted from them (not recorded which). The source is a man in his late teens or twenties who had mild COVID-19 (a few samples of this study predate the infection). Cell type and time point are not known. This chain connects TRBV12-3 or TRBV12-4 to TRBJ1-5; TRBD1 is a possible D gene (5 bases). CDR3 loop: CASSLDGRVSNQPQHF. In DNA form, the CDR3 reads TGTGCCAGCAGTTTAGACGGCAGGGTTAGCAATCAGCCCCAGCATTTT.